This T cell receptor (beta chain) came from a study of a mutant IDH1 vaccine in newly diagnosed glioma. Whole-study context: The start of vaccination came 4-6 weeks after radiotherapy alone, or with temozolomide cycles.

About this clone itself: Its antigen remains unknown.

Here immunoSEQ multiplex PCR was the method, and the copy in TCRdb shows in-frame clones only, minus some. Of more than 10,000 clones in the sample, roughly 91% were seen once. As for time point: week 5, during vaccination. With topical imiquimod, each dose of the vaccine consisted of 300 ug of mutant IDH1 20-mer peptide. V was trimmed by 1 base and J by 4 bases, leaving 10 bases between them. CDR1 and CDR2 from the germline V gene are MGHRA and YSYEKL. This CDR3 has 14 amino acids. The specimen was PBMCs, collected from a glioma patient whose treatment included an IDH1 peptide vaccine. The TCR sequence derives from a woman in her thirties or forties with glioma. Some clones in this sample may be carry-over from other donors' samples. The V and J genes are TRBV4-1 and TRBJ1-1, with D possibly being TRBD1 (6 bases). This CDR3 reads CASSQGRGATEAFF. CDR3 sequence (DNA): TGCGCCAGCAGCCAAGGGAGGGGGGCCACTGAAGCTTTCTTT.